The clone carrying this TCR beta chain was recorded many times. This entry is derived from a study of T cells after yellow fever vaccination. Study context: CD3, CD45RA, CCR7 and CD95 guided sorting of the EM, EMRA, CM and Tscm memory subsets.

TCRdb fed the 5' RACE reads into MiXCR, producing one record per CDR3 protein. This sample has 14,000 or so distinct CDR3 sequences, with roughly 8% found just once. The CDR3 covers 14 residues. V dropped 5 bases and J dropped 5 bases, with 15 bases sitting between them. The germline V gene encodes CDR1 MNHEY and CDR2 SVGAGI. The V call is TRBV6-5, the J call TRBJ2-5, with D possibly being TRBD2 (6 bases). The sample consisted of PBMCs, either bulk or a sorted T-cell subset (CD4+, CD8+, memory, or dextramer-sorted; not recorded which), taken on the day of the yellow fever booster vaccination. The sequence was obtained from a man aged 18 to 29 who received the YFV17D yellow fever vaccine. This CDR3 is CASSDGGLRETQYF. In DNA form, the CDR3 reads TGTGCCAGCAGTGATGGAGGACTAAGGGAGACCCAGTACTTC.